The clone carrying this TCR beta chain has ten or more counts. Its antigen is not identified. These data belong to a study of CD8 T cells in ankylosing spondylitis. V was pared by 7 bases and J by 2 bases, with 15 bases between. Germline CDR1 and CDR2: MGHDK and SYGVNS. This CDR3 contains 14 residues. Whole-study findings and limits: With a CD8+ phenotype, disease-linked clones were relatively rare in peripheral blood.

TCRdb re-called the 5' RACE reads with MiXCR, one entry per CDR3 protein. The table records about 240,000 distinct CDR3 sequences, 8% to 9.5% of them present only once. The sample taken for sequencing was blood, either unsorted or a sorted T cell fraction (not recorded which). This receptor was identified in a male donor with ankylosing spondylitis or in good health (not recorded which). This chain links TRBV25-1 with TRBJ2-7; the D gene is possibly TRBD1 (6 bases). This CDR3 is CASTRDEGAYEQYF. The CDR3 bases are TGTGCCAGCACTAGGGACGAGGGGGCCTACGAGCAGTACTTC.